The rows below give T cell receptor beta chains drawn from one sample of a study of blood T cell repertoires in COVID-19. Measured with immunoSEQ multiplex PCR; TCRdb has only the in-frame clones, and not every one. The sample carries 350,000 to 500,000 clones, 70% to 90% recorded once. What was sequenced was peripheral blood. Receptor source: a man younger than 35 with COVID-19, enrolled during active disease. The CDR3 runs from the conserved cysteine through the conserved F or W. The D gene is left open where the match is weak. Rows give clone size only sometimes, using once, few, many, or a class for an expanded clone.

V gene	D gene	J gene	CDR3 length	clone size	CDR3 protein	CDR3 DNA
TRBV4-1	.	TRBJ2-1	17	.	CASSQPGQLKPYNEQFF	TGCGCCAGCAGCCAGCCCGGACAGCTCAAACCCTACAATGAGCAGTTCTTC
TRBV9	TRBD1	TRBJ1-2	15	.	CASSVGTGGGYGYTF	TGTGCCAGCAGCGTTGGGACAGGGGGAGGCTATGGCTACACCTTC
TRBV30	.	TRBJ1-3	13	.	CAWKLGPGNTIYF	TGTGCCTGGAAACTGGGCCCTGGAAACACCATATATTTT
TRBV7-9	TRBD1	TRBJ2-3	16	once	CASSFLQGAPTDTQYF	TGTGCCAGCAGCTTCCTACAGGGGGCGCCGACAGATACGCAGTATTTT
TRBV11-2	.	TRBJ2-2	15	.	CASSSRPGDTGELFF	TGTGCCAGCAGCTCCCGGCCGGGGGACACCGGGGAGCTGTTTTTT
TRBV29-1	TRBD1	TRBJ2-1	13	.	CSVRDRAHNEQFF	TGCAGCGTTCGGGACAGGGCCCACAATGAGCAGTTCTTC
TRBV29-1	TRBD1	TRBJ1-2	13	once	CSVASGQGAGYTF	TGCAGCGTTGCATCCGGACAGGGCGCTGGCTACACCTTC
TRBV11-2	TRBD2	TRBJ2-7	14	.	CASSPDGGGGEQYF	TGTGCCAGCAGCCCCGACGGCGGGGGGGGAGAGCAGTACTTC
TRBV9	.	TRBJ1-6	14	.	CASSVGHDNSPLHF	TGTGCCAGCAGCGTAGGACATGATAATTCACCCCTCCACTTT
TRBV11-3	TRBD2	TRBJ2-7	18	.	CASSPLTSGRARGHEQYF	TGTGCCAGCAGCCCGCTCACTAGCGGGAGGGCCCGAGGCCACGAGCAGTACTTC
TRBV5-5	TRBD2	TRBJ2-7	17	.	CASSPDRALAGSYEQYF	TGTGCCAGCAGCCCAGATAGGGCACTAGCGGGGTCCTACGAGCAGTACTTC
TRBV7-6	.	TRBJ2-1	12	.	CASSSREGKQFF	TGTGCCAGCAGCTCCCGGGAAGGGAAGCAGTTCTTC
TRBV10-1	TRBD2	TRBJ2-1	19	.	CASSESVAGGPGSYNEQFF	TGCGCCAGCAGTGAGTCCGTAGCGGGAGGACCTGGGTCCTACAATGAGCAGTTCTTC